This T cell receptor (beta chain) stems from a study of blood T cell repertoires in COVID-19. Study-level background: Some COVID-19 samples were acute and others convalescent; all came from the United States, Italy and Spain. T cells, B-cell-depleted T cells, or PBMCs provided the cDNA or gDNA that served as material.

Per germline, CDR1 MNHEY and CDR2 SVGEGT. The CDR3 sequence is 14 residues long. Trimming pared 5 bases from V and 4 bases from J, leaving 14 bases between. This clone was seen more than once but under ten times. Per the original data handling: Nucleated cell number was recorded as an estimate derived from reference gene primer amplification. The data were produced by immunoSEQ multiplex PCR, yet TCRdb's version contains in-frame clones alone and is incomplete. That table furnishes V, J and clone size, whereas the DNA furnished D and trimming. The table shows more than 150,000 clones, with roughly nine tenths occurring only once.

Sequencing was performed on peripheral blood. The chain couples TRBV6-2 or TRBV6-3 to TRBJ1-2, with a possible D match to TRBD1 (6 bases). This receptor was taken from a man between 70 and 80 years old with active or convalescent COVID-19. DNA for the CDR3: TGTGCCAGCAGTACCCTGTCGACAGGCTATGGCTACACCTTC. Its protein product is CASSTLSTGYGYTF.